This entry is about one T cell receptor (beta chain). TCRdb's table, derived via immunoSEQ multiplex PCR, lists solely in-frame clones and lacks some. Among around 140,000 clones listed, around 90% were seen once. With 3 bases removed from V and 3 bases from J, the gap between germline ends came to 12 bases. Germline CDR1 is SGHDT and CDR2 is YYEEEE. This CDR3 has 14 residues. This record comes from a study of T cell responses to AZD1222 COVID-19 vaccine. This TCR derives from an adult in good health. The sequenced sample was peripheral blood, obtained on day 0 of AZD1222 vaccination. This chain uses TRBV5-6 with TRBJ1-2; D perhaps matches TRBD1 (5 bases). Written as DNA, the CDR3 is TGTGCCAGCAGCTCCAGGACGGGACACTATGGCTACACCTTC. It yields the protein CASSSRTGHYGYTF. Combining the CDR3 with reference TRBV5-6 and TRBJ1-2 gives the whole variable domain DAGVTQSPTHLIKTRGQQVTLRCSPKSGHDTVSWYQQALGQGPQFIFQYYEEEERQRGNFPDRFSGHQFPNYSSELNVNALLLGDSALYLCASSSRTGHYGYTFGSGTRLTVV.